This TCR beta chain was sequenced in a study of naive and memory T cell subsets. With regard to this clonotype: Its specificity is not known.

The V gene's germline CDR1 is MNHEY and CDR2 SMNVEV (reference sequence). The trim removed 5 bases at V and 2 bases at J, leaving 8 bases unmatched. CDR3 size: 15 residues. An oligonucleotide containing a UMI was ligated to the 3' end of TCR cDNA. Adult healthy volunteers gave 2.5 ml peripheral blood for whole-blood RNA. Input was about 1 to 1,100 ng of DNase-treated total RNA without cell sorting. Four PCR rounds used nested alpha and beta constant region primers plus the SP2 primer. Alpha and beta constant region primers primed reverse transcription for blood and skin samples. TCRdb itself ran the 5' RACE reads through MiXCR, one entry per CDR3 protein. The sample holds tens of thousands of distinct CDR3 sequences; 7% to 8% are singletons and the top ten take roughly a fifth. Regarding the study as a whole: This RNA-based method may be sensitive to activation-related transcript changes.

This receptor was identified in a female donor in good health. The V and J genes are TRBV27 and TRBJ2-5; 7 bases line up with TRBD1. The CDR3 protein is CASSALGRGQETQYF. CDR3 DNA sequence: TGTGCCAGCAGTGCCCTGGGCAGGGGGCAAGAGACCCAGTACTTC.